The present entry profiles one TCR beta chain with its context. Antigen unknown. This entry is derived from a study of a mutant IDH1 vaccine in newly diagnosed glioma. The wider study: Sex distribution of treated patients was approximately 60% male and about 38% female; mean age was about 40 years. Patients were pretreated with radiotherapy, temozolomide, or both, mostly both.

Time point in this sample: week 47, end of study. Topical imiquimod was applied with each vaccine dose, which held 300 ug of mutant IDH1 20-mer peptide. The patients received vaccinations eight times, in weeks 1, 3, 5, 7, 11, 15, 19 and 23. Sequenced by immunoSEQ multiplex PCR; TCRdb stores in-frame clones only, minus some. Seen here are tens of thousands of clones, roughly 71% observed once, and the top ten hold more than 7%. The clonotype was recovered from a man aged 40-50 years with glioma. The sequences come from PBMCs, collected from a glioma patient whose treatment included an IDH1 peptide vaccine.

In DNA form, the CDR3 reads TGTGCCAGCAGCCCAAGATCCGGGGAGCTGTTTTTT. Translated: CASSPRSGELFF. The chain links TRBV11-3 to TRBJ2-2; D is unresolved. The CDR3 length is 12 residues. V lost 5 bases and J 6 bases, leaving 7 bases between the germline ends. Germline CDR1 is SGHNT and CDR2 is YENEEA.